The 7 T cell receptor beta chains below all came from one sample that was sequenced in a study of identical twins. TCRdb processed the 5' RACE reads anew with MiXCR; each CDR3 protein has one entry. Of under 800,000 distinct CDR3 sequences in the sample, about 20% were seen once. This same sample was also taken into another study, of T cells expressing NK-cell markers.

The sample taken for sequencing was PBMCs. These TCRs come from a woman aged 18-29 years in good health.

The chain employs TRBV9 and TRBJ2-3; TRBD2 matches 12 bases. The CDR3 is 17 residues long. Trimming removed 2 bases from V and 0 bases from J; junction bases left unmatched: 4. From germline, CDR1 is SGDLS and CDR2 YYNGEE. The CDR3 region is CASSVRTSGGSTDTQYF. The DNA for the CDR3 is TGTGCCAGCAGCGTTAGAACTAGCGGGGGGAGCACAGATACGCAGTATTTT. Full variable domain (rest looked up from reference TRBV9 and TRBJ2-3): DSGVTQTPKHLITATGQRVTLRCSPRSGDLSVYWYQQSLDQGLQFLIQYYNGEERAKGNILERFSAQQFPDLHSELNLSSLELGDSALYFCASSVRTSGGSTDTQYFGPGTRLTVL.

This clonotype was picked up a small number of times. The genes are TRBV5-6 and TRBJ2-5; maybe TRBD1 (5 bases). The CDR3 runs 14 residues. Germline-derived CDR1 and CDR2 are SGHDT and YYEEEE. With 0 bases removed from V and 5 bases from J, the gap between germline ends came to 11 bases. The CDR3 region has the DNA TGTGCCAGCAGCTTGGGGATTAAGGGGGAGACCCAGTACTTC. The encoded protein is CASSLGIKGETQYF.

This clonotype was counted only a few times. The chain carries TRBV6-2 or TRBV6-3 and TRBJ2-1, with 8 bases that match TRBD2. Per the germline V gene, CDR1 is MNHEY and CDR2 is SVGEGT. The CDR3 is made up of 14 amino acids. The trim removed 6 bases at V and 7 bases at J, leaving 8 bases unmatched. This chain's CDR3 is CASRNGGRTNEQFF. The CDR3 nucleotides are TGTGCCAGCAGGAATGGCGGGAGGACTAATGAGCAGTTCTTC.

The chain carries TRBV7-9 and TRBJ2-1; 15 bases are a match to TRBD2. Germline-derived CDR1 and CDR2 are SEHNR and FQNEAQ (reference sequence). J lost 4 bases, V lost 5 bases, and 6 bases had no gene match. This CDR3 comprises 17 residues. In DNA form, the CDR3 reads TGTGCCAGCAGCACACGGACTAGCGGGAGGGGTTACAATGAGCAGTTCTTC. Its translation is CASSTRTSGRGYNEQFF.

The chain carries TRBV10-3 and TRBJ1-6, with D hard to call. The length of the CDR3 is 13 residues. Germline values: CDR1 ENHRY, CDR2 SYGVKD. V was cut by 2 bases and J by 8 bases, with 7 bases left in between. The CDR3 loop reads CAISEVDDSPLHF. The CDR3 DNA sequence: TGTGCCATCAGTGAGGTCGACGATTCACCCCTCCACTTT.

This clonotype was seen ten or more times. V gene TRBV20-1 combines with J gene TRBJ2-3, with 11 bases that match TRBD2. Germline values: CDR1 DFQATT, CDR2 SNEGSKA (reference sequence). CDR3 length: 14 residues. V shed 0 bases and J 6 bases; nucleotides not matched to a gene: 2. The CDR3 DNA sequence: TGCAGTGCTAGAGATATAGCGGGAGGGGATACGCAGTATTTT. Translated: CSARDIAGGDTQYF.

J is TRBJ1-2 and V is TRBV5-6; 7 nucleotides line up with TRBD1. The CDR3 is made up of 13 amino acids. The J segment lost 8 bases and the V segment lost 4 bases, leaving 8 bases of the junction unmatched. Germline V gene data show CDR1 as SGHDT and CDR2 as YYEEEE. The CDR3 nucleotides read TGTGCCAGCAGCATCGGGACAGTAGTCGGCTACACCTTC. It specifies CASSIGTVVGYTF.